The TCR beta chain under discussion was sequenced for a study of cytomegalovirus exposure and HLA in healthy donors. It was with 60 Vbeta and 13 Jbeta primers that the PCR ran. Clones were sequenced by immunoSEQ multiplex PCR, and TCRdb holds only the in-frame ones, with some missing. Of roughly 120,000 clones in the sample, about 61% were seen once. Points from the study as a whole: TCR beta V segments were, for the most part, productive about 87% or about 30% of the time in an earlier analysis. Highly shared variants forming one cluster were likely a sequencing artifact. Looking again later, the authors saw that most CMV-associated TCR beta chains seemed HLA-restricted.

There are 13 residues in the CDR3. Germline assignment: CDR1 MNHEY and CDR2 SVGAGI. V gave up 6 bases and J gave up 2 bases, with 10 bases separating them. Points on this clone: Its antigen is undetermined.

The origin of this receptor is a man between 18 and 29 years old in good health and CMV-seropositive. The chain employs TRBV6-5 and TRBJ1-1; weak D call: TRBD1 (5 bases). The sample taken for sequencing was PBMCs. CDR3 amino acids: CASSLGHNTEAFF. CDR3 coding DNA: TGTGCCAGCAGCCTAGGACATAACACTGAAGCTTTCTTT.